This T cell receptor beta chain is from a study of PD-L1 blockade in urothelial cancer. Overall study: Analyses used blood from 3 weeks (second dose) and 6 weeks after treatment start.

The data were produced by immunoSEQ multiplex PCR, yet TCRdb's version contains in-frame clones alone and is incomplete. The sample gives 80,000 to 90,000 clones, approximately 81% of which show up once; around an eighth is in the top ten. Time point specified: pretreatment peripheral blood. CDR1 is MNHEY and CDR2 is SMNVEV in the germline V gene (reference sequence). The CDR3 runs 13 residues. The V end was cut by 7 bases, the J end by 5 bases, with 14 bases between. The TCR sequence derives from a man in his 60s with urothelial cancer. The chain couples TRBV27 to TRBJ2-5, with no clear D. The sample was PBMCs, taken around atezolizumab (anti-PD-L1) treatment. The chain's CDR3 is CASTTHGAETQYF. The CDR3 DNA reads TGTGCCAGCACCACTCATGGAGCGGAGACCCAGTACTTC.